Included here is one T cell receptor beta chain sequence, with context. The antigen is not known. Treatment here: some 20 received Ad26.COV2.S at low or high dose, single or two shots; about 5 received placebo; per-sample allocation not given. All samples were drawn on day 63, counting from the first vaccine or placebo injection. An adult of 18-55 years in Boston served as donor. This record comes from a study of Ad26.COV2.S vaccination and SARS-CoV-2 variants. Study details: Ad26.COV2.S given intramuscularly, once or twice 56 days apart.

V gave up 5 bases and J gave up 5 bases, with 13 bases separating them. The CDR3 has 13 amino acids. Germline-derived CDR1 and CDR2 are SNHLY and FYNNEI. Produced via immunoSEQ multiplex PCR; TCRdb's table is partial and in-frame only. Here the sample spans under 300,000 clones, around 90% being singletons. Study findings and constraints: An underestimation of total T cell responses may have resulted from the TCR breadth and depth analyses. Among vaccine recipients, spike-specific TCR breadth exceeded that of placebo recipients.

Sequencing was performed on peripheral blood, taken in a trial of Ad26.COV2.S vaccine versus placebo. The TCR originated in a person aged 18 to 59 who received the Ad26.COV2.S COVID-19 vaccine or a placebo. The chain couples TRBV2 to TRBJ2-7; D is uncertain. DNA of the CDR3: TGTGCCAGCAGTTATGGGGTTGTCCACGAGCAGTACTTC. Translating gives CASSYGVVHEQYF.